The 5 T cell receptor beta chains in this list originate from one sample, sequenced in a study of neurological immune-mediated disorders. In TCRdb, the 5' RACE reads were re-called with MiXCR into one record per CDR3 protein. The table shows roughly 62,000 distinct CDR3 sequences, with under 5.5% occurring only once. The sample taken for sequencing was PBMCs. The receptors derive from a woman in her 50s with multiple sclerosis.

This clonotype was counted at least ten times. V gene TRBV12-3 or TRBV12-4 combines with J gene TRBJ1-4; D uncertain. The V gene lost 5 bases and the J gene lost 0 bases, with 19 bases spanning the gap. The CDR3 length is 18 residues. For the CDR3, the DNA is TGTGCCAGCAGTCGGATTCGGGGAGGATTGGCAACTAATGAAAAACTGTTTTTT. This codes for CASSRIRGGLATNEKLFF.

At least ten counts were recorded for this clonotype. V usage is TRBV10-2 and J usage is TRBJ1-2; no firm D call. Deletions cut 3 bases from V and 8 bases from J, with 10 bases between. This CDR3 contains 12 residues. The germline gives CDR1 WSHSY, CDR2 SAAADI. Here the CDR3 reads CASSDSQLGYTF. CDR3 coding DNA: TGCGCCAGCAGTGACTCTCAACTGGGCTACACCTTC.

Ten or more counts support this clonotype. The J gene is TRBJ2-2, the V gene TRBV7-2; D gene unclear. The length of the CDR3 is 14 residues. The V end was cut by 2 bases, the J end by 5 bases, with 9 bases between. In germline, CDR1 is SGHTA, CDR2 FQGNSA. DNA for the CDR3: TGTGCCAGCAGCTTAAAAGCTCGAACCGGGGAGCTGTTTTTT. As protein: CASSLKARTGELFF.

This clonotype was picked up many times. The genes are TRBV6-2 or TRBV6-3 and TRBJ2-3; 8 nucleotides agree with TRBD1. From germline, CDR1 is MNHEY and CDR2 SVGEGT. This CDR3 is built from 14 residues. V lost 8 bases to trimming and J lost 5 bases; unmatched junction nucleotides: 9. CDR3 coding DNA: TGTGCCAGCCAAGGCAGGGGGCATAAAGATACGCAGTATTTT. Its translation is CASQGRGHKDTQYF.

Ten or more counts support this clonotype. DNA of the CDR3: TGCGCCAGCAGCTTGGCCTCAGGTGGCGAGCAGTACGTC. It encodes CASSLASGGEQYV. This chain connects TRBV5-1 to TRBJ2-7, with D uncertain. Trimming shortened V by 0 bases and J by 6 bases, and 10 bases separated the two germline ends. The CDR3 sequence is 13 residues long. Germline V gene lookup returns CDR1 SGHRS and CDR2 YFSETQ.